This TCR beta chain derives from a study of blood T cell repertoires in COVID-19. The wider study: Nucleic acid was either cDNA or gDNA, and it came from T cells, B-cell-depleted T cells, or PBMCs.

Only in-frame clones appear in the TCRdb table, and some are missing; sequencing was by immunoSEQ multiplex PCR. The data contain approximately 240,000 clones, about 80% of them seen just once; the ten biggest clones take up roughly 1.3%. Germline values: CDR1 SNHLY, CDR2 FYNNEI. The CDR3 is 21 amino acids. Trimming took 7 bases from V and 5 from J; bases not matched to a gene: 22. This receptor was identified in a woman aged 40 to 50 with acute COVID-19. Sequencing was done on a sample of PBMCs or T cells enriched from blood (not recorded which). The V and J genes are TRBV2 and TRBJ2-4, with 14 bases that match TRBD2. The CDR3 is CASIYSVRLAGGPDLENIQYF. CDR3 DNA: TGTGCCAGCATTTACAGTGTGAGACTAGCGGGAGGGCCCGACTTAGAAAACATTCAGTACTTC.